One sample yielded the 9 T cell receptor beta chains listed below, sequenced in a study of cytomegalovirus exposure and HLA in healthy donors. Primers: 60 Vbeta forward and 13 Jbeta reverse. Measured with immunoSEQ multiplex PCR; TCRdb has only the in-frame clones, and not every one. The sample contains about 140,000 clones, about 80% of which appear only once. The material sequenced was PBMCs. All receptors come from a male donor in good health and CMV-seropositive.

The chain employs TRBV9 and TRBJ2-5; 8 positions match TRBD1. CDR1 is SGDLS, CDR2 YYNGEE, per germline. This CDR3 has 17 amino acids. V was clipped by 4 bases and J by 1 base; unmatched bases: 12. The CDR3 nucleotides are TGTGCCAGCAGCTTCACACTAGACAGGGGATTCCAAGAGACCCAGTACTTC. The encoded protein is CASSFTLDRGFQETQYF.

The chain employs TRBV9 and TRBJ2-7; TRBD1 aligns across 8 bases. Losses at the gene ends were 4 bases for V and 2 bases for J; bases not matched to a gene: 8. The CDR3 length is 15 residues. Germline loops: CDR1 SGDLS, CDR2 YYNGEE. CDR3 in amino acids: CASSPRQGFPYEQYF. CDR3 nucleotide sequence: TGTGCCAGCAGCCCACGACAGGGGTTTCCCTACGAGCAGTACTTC.

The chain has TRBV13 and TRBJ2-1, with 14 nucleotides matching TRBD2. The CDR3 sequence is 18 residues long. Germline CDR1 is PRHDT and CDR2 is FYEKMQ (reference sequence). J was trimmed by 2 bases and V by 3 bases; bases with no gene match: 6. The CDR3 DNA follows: TGTGCCAGCAGCTTCGCGGGACTAGCGGGAGACGCCTACAATGAGCAGTTCTTC. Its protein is CASSFAGLAGDAYNEQFF.

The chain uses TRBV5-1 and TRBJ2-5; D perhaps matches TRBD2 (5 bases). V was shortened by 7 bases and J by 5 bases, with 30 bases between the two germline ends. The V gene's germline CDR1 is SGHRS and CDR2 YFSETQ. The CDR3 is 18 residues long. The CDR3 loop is CASCSRTVLGTSGETQYF. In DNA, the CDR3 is TGCGCCAGCTGTAGTCGGACGGTTTTGGGCACTTCGGGGGAGACCCAGTACTTC. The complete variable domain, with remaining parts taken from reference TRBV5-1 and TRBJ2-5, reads KAGVTQTPRYLIKTRGQQVTLSCSPISGHRSVSWYQQTPGQGLQFLFEYFSETQRNKGNFPGRFSGRQFSNSRSEMNVSTLELGDSALYLCASCSRTVLGTSGETQYFGPGTRLLVL.

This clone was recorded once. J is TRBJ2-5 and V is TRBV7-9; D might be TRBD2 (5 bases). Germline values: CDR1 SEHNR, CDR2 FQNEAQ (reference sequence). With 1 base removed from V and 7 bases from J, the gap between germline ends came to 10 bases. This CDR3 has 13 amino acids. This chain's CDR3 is CASSLGGSGTQYF. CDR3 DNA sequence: TGTGCCAGCAGCTTAGGAGGGAGCGGGACCCAGTACTTC.

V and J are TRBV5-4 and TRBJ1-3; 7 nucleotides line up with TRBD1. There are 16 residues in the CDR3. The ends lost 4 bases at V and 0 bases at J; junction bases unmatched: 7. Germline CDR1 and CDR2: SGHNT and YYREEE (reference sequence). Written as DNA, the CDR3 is TGTGCCAGCAGCGCGGGGACAGCATACTCTGGAAACACCATATATTTT. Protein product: CASSAGTAYSGNTIYF.

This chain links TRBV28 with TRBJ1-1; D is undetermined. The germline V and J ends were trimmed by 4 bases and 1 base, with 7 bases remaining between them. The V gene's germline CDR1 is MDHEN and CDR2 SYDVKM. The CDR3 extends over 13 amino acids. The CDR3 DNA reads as TGTGCCAGCAGTTGGAGTGGGAACACTGAAGCTTTCTTT. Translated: CASSWSGNTEAFF.

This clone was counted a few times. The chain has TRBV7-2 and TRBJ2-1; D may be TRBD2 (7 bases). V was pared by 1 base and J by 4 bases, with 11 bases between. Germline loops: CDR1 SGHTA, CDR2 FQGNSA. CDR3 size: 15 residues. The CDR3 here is CASSLGGGMYNEQFF. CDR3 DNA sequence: TGTGCCAGCAGCTTAGGCGGGGGCATGTACAATGAGCAGTTCTTC.

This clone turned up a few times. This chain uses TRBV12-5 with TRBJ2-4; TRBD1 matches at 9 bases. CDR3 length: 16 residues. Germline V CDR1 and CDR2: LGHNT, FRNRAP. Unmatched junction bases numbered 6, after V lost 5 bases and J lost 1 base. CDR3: CASGPRTGEAKNIQYF. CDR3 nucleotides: TGTGCTAGTGGTCCGCGGACAGGGGAGGCCAAAAACATTCAGTACTTC.